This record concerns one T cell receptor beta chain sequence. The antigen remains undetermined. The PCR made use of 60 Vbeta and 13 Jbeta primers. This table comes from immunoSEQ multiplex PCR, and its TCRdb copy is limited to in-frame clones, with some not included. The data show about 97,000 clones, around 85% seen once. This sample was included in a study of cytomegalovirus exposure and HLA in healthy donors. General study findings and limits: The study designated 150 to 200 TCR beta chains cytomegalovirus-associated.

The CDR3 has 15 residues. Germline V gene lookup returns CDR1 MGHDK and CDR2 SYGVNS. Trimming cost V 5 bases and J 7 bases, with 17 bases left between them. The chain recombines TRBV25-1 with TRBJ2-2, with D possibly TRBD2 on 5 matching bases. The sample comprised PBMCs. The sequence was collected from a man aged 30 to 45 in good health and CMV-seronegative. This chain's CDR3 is CASSFSGEGNGELFF. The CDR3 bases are TGTGCCAGCAGTTTCTCCGGTGAGGGTAACGGGGAGCTGTTTTTT.